The 2 T cell receptor beta chains listed next were all sequenced from one sample in a study of blood T cell repertoires in COVID-19. TCRdb's copy holds only in-frame clones and misses some; the assay was immunoSEQ multiplex PCR. This sample has hundreds of thousands of clones, with about 83% found just once. Material: PBMCs or T cells enriched from blood (not recorded which). These receptors all stem from a woman in her 40s who had recovered from COVID-19.

The chain employs TRBV6-5 and TRBJ1-2; D is ambiguous. The CDR3 has 13 amino acids. Germline V gives CDR1 MNHEY, CDR2 SVGAGI. Trimming pared 6 bases from V and 7 bases from J, leaving 15 bases between. The CDR3 region has the DNA TGTGCCAGCAGGGTACTGCGGGTGGCTGGCTACACCTTC. As protein: CASRVLRVAGYTF.

The V and J genes are TRBV12-3 or TRBV12-4 and TRBJ1-2, with D unresolved. The CDR3 covers 12 residues. Trimming removed 3 bases at V and 3 bases at J, with 5 bases between. CDR3: CASSFADYGYTF. The DNA for the CDR3 is TGTGCCAGCAGTTTTGCGGACTATGGCTACACCTTC.